This passage covers 15 T cell receptor beta chains from one sample sequenced in a study of PD-1 blockade in classical Hodgkin lymphoma. Generated by immunoSEQ multiplex PCR, the TCRdb table keeps only in-frame clones and is missing some. Of approximately 32,000 clones listed, around four fifths are singletons. Each patient experienced a relapse that followed autologous stem cell transplantation, and brentuximab vedotin exposure varied. Sequenced here: peripheral blood mononuclear cells (PBMCs), sampled at baseline. The source is a human donor with classical Hodgkin lymphoma.

The V and J genes are TRBV2 and TRBJ1-2; 7 nucleotides line up with TRBD1. Trimming removed 6 bases from V and 6 bases from J; junction bases left unmatched: 7. CDR1 and CDR2 from the germline V gene are SNHLY and FYNNEI. The CDR3 loop spans 13 amino acids. CDR3 sequence (DNA): TGTGCCAGCAGGAACTCAGGGGGGGATGGCTACACCTTC. Translating it yields CASRNSGGDGYTF. Using reference TRBV2 and TRBJ1-2 for the parts outside the CDR3, the full variable domain is EPEVTQTPSHQVTQMGQEVILRCVPISNHLYFYWYRQILGQKVEFLVSFYNNEISEKSEIFDDQFSVERPDGSNFTLKIRSTKLEDSAMYFCASRNSGGDGYTFGSGTRLTVV.

The chain has TRBV4-2 and TRBJ2-3, with 10 bases fitting TRBD1. The ends lost 5 bases at V and 3 bases at J; junction bases unmatched: 11. Germline assignment: CDR1 LGHNA and CDR2 YNFKEQ. The CDR3 is 17 amino acids. CDR3 in DNA: TGTGCCAGCAGCTCCCCCCGGGACAGGGGTTTGACAGATACGCAGTATTTT. It specifies CASSSPRDRGLTDTQYF.

The rearrangement joins TRBV7-6 to TRBJ2-1, with D possibly TRBD2 on 6 matching bases. Deletions cut 5 bases from V and 1 base from J, with 12 bases between. The germline V gene has CDR1 SGHVS and CDR2 FNYEAQ. The CDR3 has 15 residues. CDR3 sequence: CASSGGLWSYNEQFF. The CDR3 DNA reads TGTGCCAGCAGCGGAGGGTTGTGGTCCTACAATGAGCAGTTCTTC.

The chain has TRBV11-2 and TRBJ1-5; no clear D gene. The CDR3 covers 13 residues. Germline CDR1 reads SGHAT; CDR2 reads FQNNGV. V dropped 2 bases and J dropped 1 base, with 3 bases sitting between them. The CDR3 nucleotides read TGTGCCAGCAGCTTACAAAGCAATCAGCCCCAGCATTTT. Protein product: CASSLQSNQPQHF.

The chain employs TRBV29-1 and TRBJ1-2, with 8 nucleotides matching TRBD1. Losses at the gene ends were 3 bases for V and 9 bases for J; bases not matched to a gene: 9. The V gene's germline CDR1 is SQVTM and CDR2 ANQGSEA. The CDR3 contains 13 residues. CDR3 bases: TGCAGCGTTGATATCGTAACAGGGGGAAGCTACACCTTC. It translates to CSVDIVTGGSYTF.

This clone occurred a few times. The chain is built from TRBV9 and TRBJ1-2; 7 bases map to TRBD1. Trimming cost V 6 bases and J 5 bases; bases outside gene matches: 13. Germline-derived CDR1 and CDR2 are SGDLS and YYNGEE. The CDR3 is 15 amino acids. CDR3 nucleotide sequence: TGTGCCAGCACCCCGAGGAGCCAGGGGGGATATGGCTACACCTTC. Amino acids: CASTPRSQGGYGYTF.

J is TRBJ1-5 and V is TRBV6-5; no clear D. The germline V gene has CDR1 MNHEY and CDR2 SVGAGI. The CDR3 sequence is 14 residues long. V lost 6 bases, J lost 0 bases, and 9 bases lay in between. The CDR3 DNA is TGTGCCAGCAGCGTAGACCCTAGCAATCAGCCCCAGCATTTT. It encodes CASSVDPSNQPQHF.

The gene calls are TRBV6-1 and TRBJ2-5; no reliable D call. Trimming pared 1 base from V and 4 bases from J, leaving 4 bases between. Germline V gives CDR1 MNHNS, CDR2 SASEGT. The CDR3 contains 12 residues. DNA for the CDR3: TGTGCCAGCAGTGAAGTACGAGAGACCCAGTACTTC. Its protein product is CASSEVRETQYF.

This sequence joins TRBV9 and TRBJ1-3; D not certain. The CDR3 is made up of 13 amino acids. Deletions cut 6 bases from V and 2 bases from J, with 9 bases between. Germline V gene data show CDR1 as SGDLS and CDR2 as YYNGEE. The DNA of the CDR3 is TGTGCCAGCATGCCCACAGCTGGAAACACCATATATTTT. Protein sequence: CASMPTAGNTIYF.

V is TRBV7-2 and J is TRBJ1-2; the D gene is possibly TRBD1 (5 bases). V was clipped by 3 bases and J by 7 bases, with 18 bases between them. This CDR3 contains 15 residues. CDR1 is SGHTA, CDR2 FQGNSA, per germline. In DNA, the CDR3 is TGTGCCAGCAGCTTCAGACAGACTTCTCCTGTTGGCTACACCTTC. Translation: CASSFRQTSPVGYTF.

The J gene is TRBJ2-1, the V gene TRBV18; 7 nucleotides line up with TRBD2. In germline, CDR1 is KGHSH, CDR2 LQKENI. Losses at the gene ends were 4 bases for V and 7 bases for J; bases not matched to a gene: 10. This CDR3 is built from 15 residues. CDR3 region: CASSHSGTGGNEQFF. The CDR3 DNA reads as TGTGCCAGCTCACACTCCGGGACCGGGGGGAATGAGCAGTTCTTC.

This rearrangement joins TRBV6-5 to TRBJ1-4; D is unclear. CDR3 length: 16 residues. CDR1 and CDR2 from the germline V gene are MNHEY and SVGAGI. V lost 0 bases to trimming and J lost 10 bases, with 18 bases between them. The chain's CDR3 is CASSYSDGEFLGKLFF. Written as DNA, the CDR3 is TGTGCCAGCAGTTACTCTGACGGCGAGTTCTTGGGAAAACTGTTTTTT.

This chain connects TRBV29-1 to TRBJ1-1, with no clear D. The CDR3 is made up of 14 amino acids. Germline assignment: CDR1 SQVTM and CDR2 ANQGSEA. V dropped 6 bases and J dropped 0 bases, with 14 bases sitting between them. CDR3 nucleotides: TGCAGCGTCCTTGTCCACAGCATGAACACTGAAGCTTTCTTT. Protein: CSVLVHSMNTEAFF.

This sequence joins TRBV6-5 and TRBJ1-5; tentative D call: TRBD1 (6 bases). The CDR3 contains 15 residues. Trimming took off 6 bases at V and 0 bases at J, with 12 bases between the two ends. Germline CDR1 MNHEY, CDR2 SVGAGI. Here the CDR3 reads CASRKTGNSNQPQHF. The CDR3 DNA follows: TGTGCCAGCAGGAAGACAGGTAATAGCAATCAGCCCCAGCATTTT.

The chain recombines TRBV7-2 with TRBJ1-3; possible D gene TRBD1, 6 bases. The V end was cut by 3 bases, the J end by 2 bases, with 11 bases between. CDR1 and CDR2 (germline): SGHTA, FQGNSA. The CDR3 has 15 amino acids. CDR3 DNA sequence: TGTGCCAGCAGCTTCGAACAGGGAGCTGGAAACACCATATATTTT. Its protein product is CASSFEQGAGNTIYF.